The entry that follows covers one TCR beta chain sequence. The data were taken from a study of T cell responses to AZD1222 COVID-19 vaccine. Germline V gives CDR1 SGHAT, CDR2 FQNNGV. V was pared by 6 bases and J by 2 bases, with 9 bases between. The CDR3 runs 13 residues. Repertoires were generated with immunoSEQ multiplex PCR, while TCRdb's copy carries only in-frame clones and drops some. The data contain 95,000 to 150,000 clones, around 93% of them singletons. The starting material was peripheral blood, obtained 28 days after the second AZD1222 dose. The V call is TRBV11-2, the J call TRBJ2-3; no clear D gene. The sequence was collected from an adult who received the AZD1222 COVID-19 vaccine. This chain's CDR3 is CASSSDDTDTQYF. In DNA, the CDR3 is TGTGCCAGCAGTTCGGACGACACAGATACGCAGTATTTT.